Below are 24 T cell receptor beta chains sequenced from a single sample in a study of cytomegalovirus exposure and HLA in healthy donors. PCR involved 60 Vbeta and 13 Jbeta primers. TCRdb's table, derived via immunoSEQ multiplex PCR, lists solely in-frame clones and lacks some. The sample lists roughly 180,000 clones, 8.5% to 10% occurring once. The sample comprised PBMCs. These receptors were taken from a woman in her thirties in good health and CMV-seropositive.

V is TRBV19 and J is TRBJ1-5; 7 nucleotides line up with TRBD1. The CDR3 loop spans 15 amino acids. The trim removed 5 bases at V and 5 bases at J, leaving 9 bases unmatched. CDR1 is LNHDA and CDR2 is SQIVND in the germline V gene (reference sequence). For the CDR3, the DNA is TGTGCCAGTAGTGCGGGACAGTTGAAGTATCAGCCCCAGCATTTT. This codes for CASSAGQLKYQPQHF.

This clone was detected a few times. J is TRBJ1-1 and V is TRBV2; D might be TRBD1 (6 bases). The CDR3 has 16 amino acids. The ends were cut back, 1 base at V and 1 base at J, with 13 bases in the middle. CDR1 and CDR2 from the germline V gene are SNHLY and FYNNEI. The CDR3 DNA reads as TGTGCCAGCAGTGAAGACAGGGTGGGTCGGAACACTGAAGCTTTCTTT. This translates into CASSEDRVGRNTEAFF.

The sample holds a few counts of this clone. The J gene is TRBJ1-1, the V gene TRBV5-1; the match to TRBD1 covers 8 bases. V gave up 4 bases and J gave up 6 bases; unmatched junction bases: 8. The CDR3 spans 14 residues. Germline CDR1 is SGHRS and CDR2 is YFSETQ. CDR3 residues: CASSIGQGTAEAFF. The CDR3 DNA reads TGCGCCAGCAGCATAGGACAGGGAACGGCTGAAGCTTTCTTT.

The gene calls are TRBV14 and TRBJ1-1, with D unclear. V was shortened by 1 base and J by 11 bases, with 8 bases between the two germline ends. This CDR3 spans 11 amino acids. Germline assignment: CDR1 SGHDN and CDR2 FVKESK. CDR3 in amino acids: CASSQGLLAFF. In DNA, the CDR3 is TGTGCCAGCAGCCAAGGCCTACTGGCTTTCTTT.

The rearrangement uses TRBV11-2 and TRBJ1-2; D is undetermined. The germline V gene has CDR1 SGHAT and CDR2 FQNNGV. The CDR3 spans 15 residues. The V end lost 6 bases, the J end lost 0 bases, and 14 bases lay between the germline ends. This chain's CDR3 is CASSLFGKSNYGYTF. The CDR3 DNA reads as TGTGCCAGCAGTCTGTTTGGCAAGTCTAACTATGGCTACACCTTC.

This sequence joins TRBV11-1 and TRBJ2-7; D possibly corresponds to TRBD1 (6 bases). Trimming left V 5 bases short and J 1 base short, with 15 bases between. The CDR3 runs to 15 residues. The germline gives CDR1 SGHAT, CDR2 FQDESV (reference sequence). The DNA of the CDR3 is TGTGCCAGCAGCCTCCAGGGGACGGAGTCCTACGAGCAGTACTTC. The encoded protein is CASSLQGTESYEQYF.

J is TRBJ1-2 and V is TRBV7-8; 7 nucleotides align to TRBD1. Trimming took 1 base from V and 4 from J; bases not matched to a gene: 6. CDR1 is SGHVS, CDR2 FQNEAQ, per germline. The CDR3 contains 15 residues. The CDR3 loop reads CASSLGQGLFYGYTF. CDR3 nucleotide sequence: TGTGCCAGCAGCTTAGGACAGGGACTGTTCTATGGCTACACCTTC.

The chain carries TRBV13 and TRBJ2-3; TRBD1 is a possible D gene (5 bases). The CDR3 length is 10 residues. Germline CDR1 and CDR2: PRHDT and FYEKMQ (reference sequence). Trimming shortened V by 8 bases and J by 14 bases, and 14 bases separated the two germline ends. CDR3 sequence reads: CASGNRKPYF. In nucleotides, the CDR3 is TGTGCCAGCGGAAACAGGAAACCGTATTTT.

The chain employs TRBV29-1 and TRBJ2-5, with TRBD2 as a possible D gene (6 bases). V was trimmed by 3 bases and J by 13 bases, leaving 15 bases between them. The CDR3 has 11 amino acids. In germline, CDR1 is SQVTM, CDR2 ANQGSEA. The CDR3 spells CSVDYGGRGYF. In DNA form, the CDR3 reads TGCAGCGTTGACTACGGGGGAAGGGGGTACTTC.

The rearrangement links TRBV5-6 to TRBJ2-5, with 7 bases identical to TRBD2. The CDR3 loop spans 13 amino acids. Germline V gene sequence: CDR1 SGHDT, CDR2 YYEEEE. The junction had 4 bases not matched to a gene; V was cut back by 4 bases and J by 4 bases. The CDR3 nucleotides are TGTGCCAGCAGCCGATCGGGAGGAGAGACCCAGTACTTC. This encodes CASSRSGGETQYF.

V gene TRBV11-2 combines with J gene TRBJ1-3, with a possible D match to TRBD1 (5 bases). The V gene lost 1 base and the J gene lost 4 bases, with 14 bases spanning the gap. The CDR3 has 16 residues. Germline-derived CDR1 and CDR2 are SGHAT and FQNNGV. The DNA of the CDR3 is TGTGCCAGCAGCTTAGTGTGGGGCCGTTCAGGAAACACCATATATTTT. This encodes CASSLVWGRSGNTIYF.

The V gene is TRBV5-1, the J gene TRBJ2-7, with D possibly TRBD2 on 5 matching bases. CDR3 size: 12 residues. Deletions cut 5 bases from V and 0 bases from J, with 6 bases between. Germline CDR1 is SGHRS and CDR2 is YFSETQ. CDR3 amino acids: CASRGSSYEQYF. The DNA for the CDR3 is TGCGCCAGCAGGGGGAGCTCCTACGAGCAGTACTTC. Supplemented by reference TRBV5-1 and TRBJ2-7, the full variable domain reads KAGVTQTPRYLIKTRGQQVTLSCSPISGHRSVSWYQQTPGQGLQFLFEYFSETQRNKGNFPGRFSGRQFSNSRSEMNVSTLELGDSALYLCASRGSSYEQYFGPGTRLTVT.

The DNA for the CDR3 is TGTGCCAGCAGCCCAGAGGCCGCCACCTTC. It is translated as CASSPEAATF. This rearrangement joins TRBV2 to TRBJ1-2; no reliable D call. The V end was cut by 6 bases, the J end by 13 bases, with 12 bases between. Germline V gene lookup returns CDR1 SNHLY and CDR2 FYNNEI. The CDR3 length is 10 residues.

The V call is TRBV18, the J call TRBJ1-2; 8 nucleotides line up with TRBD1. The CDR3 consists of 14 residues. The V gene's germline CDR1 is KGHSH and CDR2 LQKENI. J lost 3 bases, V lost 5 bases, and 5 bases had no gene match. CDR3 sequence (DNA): TGTGCCAGCTCAACAGGGGGTTTAGACTATGGCTACACCTTC. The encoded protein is CASSTGGLDYGYTF.

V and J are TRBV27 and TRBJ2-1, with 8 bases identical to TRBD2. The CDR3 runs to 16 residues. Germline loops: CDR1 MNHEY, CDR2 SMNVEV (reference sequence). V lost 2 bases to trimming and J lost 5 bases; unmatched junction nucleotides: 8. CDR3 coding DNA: TGTGCCAGCAGTTTACCCGGGACTAGAATCCACAATGAGCAGTTCTTC. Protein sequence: CASSLPGTRIHNEQFF.

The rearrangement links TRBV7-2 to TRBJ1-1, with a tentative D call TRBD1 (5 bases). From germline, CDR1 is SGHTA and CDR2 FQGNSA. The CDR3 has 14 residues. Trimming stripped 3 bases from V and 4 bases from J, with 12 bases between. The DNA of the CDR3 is TGTGCCAGCAGCTTCATCAGGGAAGCCACTGAAGCTTTCTTT. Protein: CASSFIREATEAFF.

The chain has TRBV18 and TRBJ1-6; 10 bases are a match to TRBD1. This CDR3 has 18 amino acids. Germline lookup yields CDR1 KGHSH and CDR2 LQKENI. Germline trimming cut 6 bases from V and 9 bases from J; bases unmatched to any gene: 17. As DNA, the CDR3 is TGTGCCAGCTCGGGACAGGGGTCCCGACACAGCCCGTTTTCACCCCTCCACTTT. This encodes CASSGQGSRHSPFSPLHF.

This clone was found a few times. CDR3 region: CASRETFRNQPQHF. The CDR3 DNA sequence: TGTGCCAGTAGAGAGACATTCAGGAATCAGCCCCAGCATTTT. This rearrangement joins TRBV19 to TRBJ1-5; D unresolved. V lost 6 bases to trimming and J lost 4 bases, with 13 bases between them. The CDR3 is 14 residues long. Germline CDR1 LNHDA, CDR2 SQIVND (reference sequence).

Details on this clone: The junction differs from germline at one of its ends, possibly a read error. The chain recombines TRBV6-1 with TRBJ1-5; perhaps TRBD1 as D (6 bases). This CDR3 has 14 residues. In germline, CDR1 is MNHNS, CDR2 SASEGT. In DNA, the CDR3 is TGTGCCAGCAGTAGGGGGGGAGGCAATCAGCCCCAGAATTTT. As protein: CASSRGGGNQPQNF.

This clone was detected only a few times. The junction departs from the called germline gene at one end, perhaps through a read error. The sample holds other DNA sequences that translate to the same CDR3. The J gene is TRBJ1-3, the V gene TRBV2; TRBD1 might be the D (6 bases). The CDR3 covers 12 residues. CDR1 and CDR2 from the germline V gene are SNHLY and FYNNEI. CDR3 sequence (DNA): TGTGCCAGCAGGAGGGGGGGAAACACCATATACTTT. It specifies CASRRGGNTIYF.

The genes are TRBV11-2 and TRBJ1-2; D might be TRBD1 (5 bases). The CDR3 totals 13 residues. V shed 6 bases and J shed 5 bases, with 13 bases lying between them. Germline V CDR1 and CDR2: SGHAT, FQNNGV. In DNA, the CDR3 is TGTGCCAGCAGATCAGACGGGACTTATGGCTACACCTTC. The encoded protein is CASRSDGTYGYTF.

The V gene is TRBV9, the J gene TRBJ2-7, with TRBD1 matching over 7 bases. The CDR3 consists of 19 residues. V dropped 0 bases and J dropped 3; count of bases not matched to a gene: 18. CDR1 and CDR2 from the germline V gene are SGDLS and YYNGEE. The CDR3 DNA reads TGTGCCAGCAGCGTAGAGTTGGGTTCCGGGCCAGGGGGTTACTACGAGCAGTACTTC. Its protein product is CASSVELGSGPGGYYEQYF.

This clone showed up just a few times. The DNA for the CDR3 is TGTGCCAGCAGCTTGGCGGGGGACTTCTCCTACGAGCAGTACTTC. Residues: CASSLAGDFSYEQYF. This chain uses TRBV5-5 with TRBJ2-7; maybe TRBD2 (6 bases). Looked up from germline, CDR1 is SGHKS and CDR2 is YYEKEE (reference sequence). The length of the CDR3 is 15 residues. The V end lost 0 bases, the J end lost 0 bases, and 10 bases lay between the germline ends.

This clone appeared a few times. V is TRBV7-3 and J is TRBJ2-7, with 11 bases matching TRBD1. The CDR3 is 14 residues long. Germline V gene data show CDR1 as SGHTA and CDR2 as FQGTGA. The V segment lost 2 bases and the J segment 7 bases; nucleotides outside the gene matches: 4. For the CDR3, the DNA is TGTGCCAGCAGCTTACCGGACAGGGGGCTTGAGCAGTACTTC. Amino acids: CASSLPDRGLEQYF.